These T cell receptor beta chains were read from a single sample in a study of blood T cell repertoires in COVID-19. TCRdb keeps only in-frame clones here, not all; method: immunoSEQ multiplex PCR. The table shows about 120,000 clones, with just under 80% occurring only once. The sequenced material came from peripheral blood. Receptor source: a man in his 60s with active or convalescent COVID-19. Both conserved end residues are part of each CDR3. The listing skips clone size in some rows; elsewhere it reads once, few, many or a size class.

TRBJ1-2	-	14	TRBV11-2	CASRTGTGLHGYTF
TRBJ2-4	-	13	TRBV12-3/TRBV12-4	CASRKNRENIQYF
TRBJ1-1	-	14	TRBV4-3	CASSQDWSGREAFF
TRBJ1-4	-	14	TRBV28	CASSSVLANEKLFF
TRBJ2-2	many	15	TRBV19	CASSPQTGKGGELFF
TRBJ1-5	-	14	TRBV6-5	CASRMWGGNQPQHF
TRBJ2-4	-	18	TRBV4-1	CASSPGLARGLAKNIQYF
TRBJ2-1	-	14	TRBV10-3	CAINKGQGNNEQFF
TRBJ1-2	-	13	TRBV29-1	CSVEDGGNYGYTF
TRBJ1-6	-	15	TRBV5-1	CASRPDAGGSSPLHF
TRBJ2-1	few	13	TRBV5-1	CASSLDTYNEQFF
TRBJ2-1	-	14	TRBV28	CASSYTSEHNEQFF
TRBJ2-7	-	13	TRBV6-2/TRBV6-3	CASSRADSREQYF
TRBJ2-7	-	15	TRBV15	CATSREAGARYEQYF
TRBJ2-1	-	15	TRBV5-1	CASSSLSGTSGEQFF
TRBJ2-3	-	14	TRBV4-1	CASSQERDTDTQYF
TRBJ2-5	-	12	TRBV28	CASSTSGKTQYF
TRBJ2-3	-	16	TRBV11-2	CASSFGGIGGTDTQYF
TRBJ2-5	-	12	TRBV12-3/TRBV12-4	CASSPRVETQYF
TRBJ1-2	many	14	TRBV7-3	CASSPDRGNYGYTF
TRBJ1-2	-	12	TRBV5-1	CASSVQGVGYTF
TRBJ2-7	-	16	TRBV6-1	CASSEASGQGAGEQYF
TRBJ1-2	-	17	TRBV10-3	CAISESRTAPVSGGYTF
TRBJ2-7	-	17	TRBV15	CATSRNTVGTGAYEQYF
TRBJ2-5	-	11	TRBV28	CASSPGETQYF
TRBJ2-5	-	14	TRBV15	CATSRASTVETQYF
TRBJ2-1	-	15	TRBV27	CASSLEQGTYNEQFF